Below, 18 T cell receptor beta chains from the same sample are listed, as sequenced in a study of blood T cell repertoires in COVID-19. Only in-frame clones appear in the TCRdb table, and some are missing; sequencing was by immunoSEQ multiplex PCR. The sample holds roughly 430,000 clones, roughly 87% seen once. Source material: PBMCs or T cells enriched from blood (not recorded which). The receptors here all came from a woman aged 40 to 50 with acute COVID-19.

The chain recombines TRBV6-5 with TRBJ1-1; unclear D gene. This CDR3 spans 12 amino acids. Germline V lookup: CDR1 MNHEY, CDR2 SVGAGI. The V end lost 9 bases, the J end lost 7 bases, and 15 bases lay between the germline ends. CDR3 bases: TGTGCCAGTAAAGAGGAACTATATGAAGCTTTCTTT. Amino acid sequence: CASKEELYEAFF.

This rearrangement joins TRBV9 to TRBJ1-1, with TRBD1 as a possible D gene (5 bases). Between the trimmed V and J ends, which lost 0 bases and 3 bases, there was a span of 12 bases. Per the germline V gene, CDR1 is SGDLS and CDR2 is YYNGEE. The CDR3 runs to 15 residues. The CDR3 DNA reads TGTGCCAGCAGCGTAGGACGGGGGGACGACACTGAAGCTTTCTTT. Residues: CASSVGRGDDTEAFF.

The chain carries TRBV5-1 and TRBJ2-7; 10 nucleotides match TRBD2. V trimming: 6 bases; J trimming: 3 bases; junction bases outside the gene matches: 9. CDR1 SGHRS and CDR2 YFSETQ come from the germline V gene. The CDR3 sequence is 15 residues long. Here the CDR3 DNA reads TGCGCCAGCAAGAGGGAAATAGCGGGGGGCTACGAGCAGTACTTC. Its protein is CASKREIAGGYEQYF.

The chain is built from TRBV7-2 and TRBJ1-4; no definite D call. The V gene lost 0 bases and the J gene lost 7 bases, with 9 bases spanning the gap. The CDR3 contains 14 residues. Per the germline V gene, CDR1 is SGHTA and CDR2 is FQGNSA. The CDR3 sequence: CASSLAAEFEKLFF. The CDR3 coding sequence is TGTGCCAGCAGCTTAGCGGCGGAGTTTGAAAAACTGTTTTTT. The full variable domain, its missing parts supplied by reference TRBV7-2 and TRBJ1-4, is GAGVSQSPSNKVTEKGKDVELRCDPISGHTALYWYRQSLGQGLEFLIYFQGNSAPDKSGLPSDRFSAERTGGSVSTLTIQRTQQEDSAVYLCASSLAAEFEKLFFGSGTQLSVL.

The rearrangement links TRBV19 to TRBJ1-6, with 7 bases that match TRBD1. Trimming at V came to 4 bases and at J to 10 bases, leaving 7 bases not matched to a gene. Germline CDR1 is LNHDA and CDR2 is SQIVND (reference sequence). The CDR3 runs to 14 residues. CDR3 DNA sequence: TGTGCCAGTAGTACGACAGGGCAAAACTCACCCCTCCACTTT. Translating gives CASSTTGQNSPLHF. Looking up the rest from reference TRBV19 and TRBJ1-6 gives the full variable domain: DGGITQSPKYLFRKEGQNVTLSCEQNLNHDAMYWYRQDPGQGLRLIYYSQIVNDFQKGDIAEGYSVSREKKESFPLTVTSAQKNPTAFYLCASSTTGQNSPLHFGNGTRLTVT.

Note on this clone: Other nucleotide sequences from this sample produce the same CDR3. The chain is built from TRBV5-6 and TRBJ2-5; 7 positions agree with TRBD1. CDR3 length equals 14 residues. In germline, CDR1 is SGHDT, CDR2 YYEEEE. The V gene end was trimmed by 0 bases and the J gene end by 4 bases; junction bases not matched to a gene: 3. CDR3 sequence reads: CASSLVQGRETQYF. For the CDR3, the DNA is TGTGCCAGCAGCTTGGTACAGGGGCGAGAGACCCAGTACTTC.

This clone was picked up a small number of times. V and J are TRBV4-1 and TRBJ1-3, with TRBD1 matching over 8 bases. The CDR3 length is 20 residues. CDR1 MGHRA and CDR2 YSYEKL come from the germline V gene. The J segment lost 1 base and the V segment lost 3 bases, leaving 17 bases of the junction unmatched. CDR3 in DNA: TGCGCCAGCAGCCAGGGGGGACAGGCGGGCGTTGAGGGGTCTGGAAACACCATATATTTT. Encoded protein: CASSQGGQAGVEGSGNTIYF.

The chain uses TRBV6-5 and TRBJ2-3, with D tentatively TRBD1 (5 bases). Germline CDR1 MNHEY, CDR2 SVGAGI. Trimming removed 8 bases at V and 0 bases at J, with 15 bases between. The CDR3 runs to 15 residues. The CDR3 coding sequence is TGTGCCAGCGTCGAACAGGAGACTAGCACAGATACGCAGTATTTT. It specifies CASVEQETSTDTQYF.

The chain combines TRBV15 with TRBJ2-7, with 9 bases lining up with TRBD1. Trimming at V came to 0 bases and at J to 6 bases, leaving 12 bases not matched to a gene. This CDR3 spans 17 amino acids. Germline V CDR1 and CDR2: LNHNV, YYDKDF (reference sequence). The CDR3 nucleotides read TGTGCCACCAGCAGAGACGTTCCGGGACAGGGCGGCGGCGAGCAGTACTTC. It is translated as CATSRDVPGQGGGEQYF.

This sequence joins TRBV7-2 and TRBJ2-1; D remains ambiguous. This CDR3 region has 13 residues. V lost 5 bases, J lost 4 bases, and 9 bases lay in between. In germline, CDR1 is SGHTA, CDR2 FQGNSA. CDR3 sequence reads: CASSTDGYNEQFF. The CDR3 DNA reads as TGTGCCAGCAGCACCGACGGGTACAATGAGCAGTTCTTC.

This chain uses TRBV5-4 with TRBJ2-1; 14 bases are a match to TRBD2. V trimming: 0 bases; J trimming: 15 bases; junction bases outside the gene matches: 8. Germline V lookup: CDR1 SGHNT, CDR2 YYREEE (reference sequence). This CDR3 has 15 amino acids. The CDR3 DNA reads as TGTGCCAGCAGCTTGGTGGGACTAGCGGGGGCGAACCCGTTCTTC. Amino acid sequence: CASSLVGLAGANPFF.

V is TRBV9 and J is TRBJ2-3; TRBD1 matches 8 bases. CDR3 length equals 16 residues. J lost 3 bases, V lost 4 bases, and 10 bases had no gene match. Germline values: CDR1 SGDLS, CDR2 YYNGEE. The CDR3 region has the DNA TGTGCCAGCAGCCCACCCCTTCGGACAGGGACAGATACGCAGTATTTT. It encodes CASSPPLRTGTDTQYF.

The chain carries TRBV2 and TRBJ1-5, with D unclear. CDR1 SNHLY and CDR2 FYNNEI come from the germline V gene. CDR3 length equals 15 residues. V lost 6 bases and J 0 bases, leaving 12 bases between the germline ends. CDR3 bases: TGTGCCAGCAGGCTCCGCGAAGATAGCAATCAGCCCCAGCATTTT. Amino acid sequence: CASRLREDSNQPQHF. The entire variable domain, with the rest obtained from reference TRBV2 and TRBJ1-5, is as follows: EPEVTQTPSHQVTQMGQEVILRCVPISNHLYFYWYRQILGQKVEFLVSFYNNEISEKSEIFDDQFSVERPDGSNFTLKIRSTKLEDSAMYFCASRLREDSNQPQHFGDGTRLSIL.

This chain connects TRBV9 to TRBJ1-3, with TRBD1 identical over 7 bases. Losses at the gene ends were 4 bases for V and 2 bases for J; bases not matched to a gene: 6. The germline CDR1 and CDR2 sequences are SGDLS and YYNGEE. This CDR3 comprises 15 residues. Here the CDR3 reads CASSPHTGAGNTIYF. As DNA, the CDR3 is TGTGCCAGCAGCCCCCACACAGGGGCTGGAAACACCATATATTTT.

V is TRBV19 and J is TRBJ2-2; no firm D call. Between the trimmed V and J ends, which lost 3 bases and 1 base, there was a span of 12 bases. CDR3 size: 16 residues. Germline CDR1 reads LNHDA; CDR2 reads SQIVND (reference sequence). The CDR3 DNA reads TGTGCCAGTAGTATGATTTGGCAGGAGAACACCGGGGAGCTGTTTTTT. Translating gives CASSMIWQENTGELFF.

CDR3 sequence reads: CASSDPGGGDTQYF. CDR3 in DNA: TGTGCCAGCAGTGACCCAGGGGGCGGAGATACGCAGTATTTT. V and J are TRBV25-1 and TRBJ2-3, with 8 bases aligning to TRBD1. Per the germline V gene, CDR1 is MGHDK and CDR2 is SYGVNS. The CDR3 runs 14 residues. After removal of 3 bases from V and 5 bases from J, the junction contained 4 bases not matched to a gene.

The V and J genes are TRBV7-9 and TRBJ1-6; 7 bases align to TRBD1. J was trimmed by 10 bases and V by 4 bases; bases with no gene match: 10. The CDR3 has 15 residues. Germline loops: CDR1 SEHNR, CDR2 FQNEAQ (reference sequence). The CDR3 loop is CASSSVQGRGSPLHF. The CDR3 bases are TGTGCCAGCAGCTCCGTACAGGGGCGGGGATCACCCCTCCACTTT. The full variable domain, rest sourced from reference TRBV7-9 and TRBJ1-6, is DTGVSQNPRHKITKRGQNVTFRCDPISEHNRLYWYRQTLGQGPEFLTYFQNEAQLEKSRLLSDRFSAERPKGSFSTLEIQRTEQGDSAMYLCASSSVQGRGSPLHFGNGTRLTVT.

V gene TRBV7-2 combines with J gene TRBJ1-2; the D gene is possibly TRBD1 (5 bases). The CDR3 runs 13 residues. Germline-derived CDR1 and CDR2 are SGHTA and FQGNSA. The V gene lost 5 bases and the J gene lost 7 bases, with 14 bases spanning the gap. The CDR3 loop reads CASSLGGALGYTF. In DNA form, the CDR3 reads TGTGCCAGCAGCCTTGGAGGGGCGCTTGGCTACACCTTC. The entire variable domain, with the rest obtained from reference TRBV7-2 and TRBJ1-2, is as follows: GAGVSQSPSNKVTEKGKDVELRCDPISGHTALYWYRQSLGQGLEFLIYFQGNSAPDKSGLPSDRFSAERTGGSVSTLTIQRTQQEDSAVYLCASSLGGALGYTFGSGTRLTVV.